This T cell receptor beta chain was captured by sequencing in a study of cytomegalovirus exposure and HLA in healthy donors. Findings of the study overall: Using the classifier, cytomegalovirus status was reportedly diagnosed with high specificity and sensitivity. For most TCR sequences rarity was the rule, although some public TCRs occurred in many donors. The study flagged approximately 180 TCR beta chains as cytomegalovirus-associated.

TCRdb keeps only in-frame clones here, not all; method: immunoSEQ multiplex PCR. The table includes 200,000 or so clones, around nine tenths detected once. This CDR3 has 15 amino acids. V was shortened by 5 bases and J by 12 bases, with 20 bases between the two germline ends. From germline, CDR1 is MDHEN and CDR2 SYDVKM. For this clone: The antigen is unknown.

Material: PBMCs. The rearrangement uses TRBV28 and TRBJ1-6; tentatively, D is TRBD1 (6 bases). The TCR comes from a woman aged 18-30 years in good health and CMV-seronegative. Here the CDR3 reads CASSGRQAAGGPLHF. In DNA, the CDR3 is TGTGCCAGCAGTGGGCGACAGGCGGCGGGGGGACCCCTCCACTTT.